A single sample gave rise to the 22 T cell receptor beta chains below, sequenced in a study of a mutant IDH1 vaccine in newly diagnosed glioma. Time point meaning: week 35, safety follow-up. Topical imiquimod was applied with each vaccine dose, which held 300 ug of mutant IDH1 20-mer peptide. Using immunoSEQ multiplex PCR, the repertoire was profiled, and TCRdb retains in-frame clones only, with some absent. The table has about 48,000 clones, approximately 80% seen once. No antigen has been assigned to these receptors. The sequences come from PBMCs, collected from a glioma patient whose treatment included an IDH1 peptide vaccine. The receptors were sampled from a man aged 35 to 55 with glioma.

This clone was observed a few times. This chain links TRBV7-9 with TRBJ2-2; D gene unclear. Trimming removed 2 bases at V and 4 bases at J, with 5 bases between. The CDR3 is 13 residues long. Germline CDR1 and CDR2: SEHNR and FQNEAQ (reference sequence). CDR3 nucleotides: TGTGCCAGCAGCTTATGGAGCACCGGGGAGCTGTTTTTT. It yields the protein CASSLWSTGELFF.

Only a few counts were recorded for this clone. This sequence joins TRBV9 and TRBJ1-6; D is possibly TRBD1 (6 bases). V shed 3 bases and J shed 7 bases, with 14 bases lying between them. The CDR3 is made up of 15 amino acids. Germline V gives CDR1 SGDLS, CDR2 YYNGEE. This CDR3 reads CASSAPTGSNSPLHF. The CDR3 DNA reads as TGTGCCAGCAGCGCCCCAACAGGGTCGAATTCACCCCTCCACTTT.

The rearrangement uses TRBV29-1 and TRBJ2-7; D gene uncertain. Trimming stripped 5 bases from V and 2 bases from J, with 13 bases between. CDR3 length: 13 amino acids. The germline V gene has CDR1 SQVTM and CDR2 ANQGSEA. DNA for the CDR3: TGCAGCGTTTTTGTCCTCGGAACCTACGAGCAGTACTTC. This codes for CSVFVLGTYEQYF.

The V gene is TRBV27, the J gene TRBJ1-2; maybe TRBD1 (6 bases). CDR1 and CDR2 (germline): MNHEY, SMNVEV (reference sequence). The CDR3 extends over 12 amino acids. V was clipped by 5 bases and J by 8 bases, with 12 bases between them. As DNA, the CDR3 is TGTGCCAGCAGTCCCCAAGGGGGAGGCTACACCTTC. Its translation: CASSPQGGGYTF.

This CDR3 is CASSYLGTSTDTQYF. CDR3 DNA sequence: TGTGCCAGCAGTTACCTGGGGACCAGCACAGATACGCAGTATTTT. This sequence joins TRBV6-6 and TRBJ2-3; D may be TRBD1 or TRBD2 (5 bases each). V was clipped by 2 bases and J by 0 bases, with 9 bases between them. Germline-derived CDR1 and CDR2 are MNHNY and SVGAGI (reference sequence). This CDR3 spans 15 amino acids.

The CDR3 region is CASSPGVVGAGVSATEAFF. DNA of the CDR3: TGTGCCAGCTCACCTGGTGTGGTCGGGGCCGGTGTTTCGGCCACTGAAGCTTTCTTT. V and J are TRBV18 and TRBJ1-1; a possible D gene is TRBD1 (5 bases). V gave up 3 bases and J gave up 4 bases, with 27 bases separating them. Germline CDR1 is KGHSH and CDR2 is LQKENI. The CDR3 extends over 19 amino acids.

The rearrangement uses TRBV6-6 and TRBJ1-2, with D hard to call. Deletions cut 0 bases from V and 10 bases from J, with 15 bases between. Germline CDR1 MNHNY, CDR2 SVGAGI (reference sequence). CDR3 length equals 14 residues. The CDR3 here is CASSYSRSGDAYTF. The DNA for the CDR3 is TGTGCCAGCAGTTACTCGAGGTCTGGCGACGCCTACACCTTC.

The rearrangement uses TRBV7-9 and TRBJ1-1; 11 bases map to TRBD1. Germline values: CDR1 SEHNR, CDR2 FQNEAQ (reference sequence). The CDR3 is 16 amino acids. The trim removed 4 bases at V and 4 bases at J, leaving 8 bases unmatched. Here the CDR3 DNA reads TGTGCCAGCAGCTCGGCACCCGGGACAGGGGGCACTGAAGCTTTCTTT. Protein sequence: CASSSAPGTGGTEAFF.

This chain uses TRBV2 with TRBJ2-3; no clear D. The CDR3 is 15 amino acids. V lost 2 bases and J 8 bases, leaving 17 bases between the germline ends. Per germline, CDR1 SNHLY and CDR2 FYNNEI. CDR3 loop: CASSESPLVRLTQYF. CDR3 sequence (DNA): TGTGCCAGCAGTGAATCCCCACTGGTGCGCCTTACGCAGTATTTT.

The J gene is TRBJ2-7, the V gene TRBV30, with D possibly being TRBD1 (6 bases). CDR1 is GTSNPN, CDR2 SVGIG, per germline (reference sequence). Trimming left V 3 bases short and J 0 bases short, with 18 bases between. The CDR3 runs to 16 residues. In DNA form, the CDR3 reads TGTGCCTGGAGGGTGTGGGGGCAATGGGGCTCCTACGAGCAGTACTTC. Translation: CAWRVWGQWGSYEQYF.

This clone has a handful of counts. The chain is built from TRBV6-1 and TRBJ1-3; D is unclear. The CDR3 spans 16 residues. Per germline, CDR1 MNHNS and CDR2 SASEGT. V was clipped by 2 bases and J by 0 bases, with 11 bases between them. In nucleotides, the CDR3 is TGTGCCAGCAGTGAAATCGGCGGCGGCTCTGGAAACACCATATATTTT. Translated, it gives CASSEIGGGSGNTIYF.

Written as DNA, the CDR3 is TGTGCCAGCAGCCAGGGGGGGACAGGCCAAGAGACCCAGTACTTC. Its translation: CASSQGGTGQETQYF. The chain employs TRBV6-5 and TRBJ2-5; D is perhaps TRBD1 (8 bases). Germline lookup yields CDR1 MNHEY and CDR2 SVGAGI. Trimming stripped 6 bases from V and 1 base from J, with 15 bases between. The CDR3 runs to 15 residues.

CDR3 loop: CASSLAVGGQETQYF. The CDR3 region has the DNA TGTGCCAGCAGCTTGGCCGTTGGGGGCCAAGAGACCCAGTACTTC. V and J are TRBV7-9 and TRBJ2-5; either TRBD1 or TRBD2 may supply D (5 bases each). The CDR3 has 15 residues. V was pared by 3 bases and J by 1 base, with 12 bases between. Germline V gives CDR1 SEHNR, CDR2 FQNEAQ (reference sequence).

CDR3 sequence (DNA): TGTGCCAGCAGCTTAGGACTGGAGAACACCGGGGAGCTGTTTTTT. It encodes CASSLGLENTGELFF. The chain is built from TRBV7-9 and TRBJ2-2; D not resolved. V was shortened by 1 base and J by 1 base, with 7 bases between the two germline ends. This CDR3 spans 15 amino acids. CDR1 and CDR2 (germline): SEHNR, FQNEAQ (reference sequence).

This chain links TRBV25-1 with TRBJ2-2; no clear D. Germline V gene data show CDR1 as MGHDK and CDR2 as SYGVNS. V shed 6 bases and J shed 0 bases, with 17 bases lying between them. The CDR3 is 17 amino acids. The CDR3 coding sequence is TGTGCCAGCAGCGCATGGAGAAGCGTCGCGAACACCGGGGAGCTGTTTTTT. It is translated as CASSAWRSVANTGELFF.

The chain has TRBV29-1 and TRBJ2-5; possibly TRBD1 for D (5 bases). The V end was cut by 7 bases, the J end by 5 bases, with 20 bases between. Germline V gives CDR1 SQVTM, CDR2 ANQGSEA. The CDR3 consists of 14 residues. CDR3 loop: CSGALRGYWETQYF. CDR3 DNA: TGCAGCGGTGCCTTAAGGGGATACTGGGAGACCCAGTACTTC.

There are a few counts of this clone. The rearrangement uses TRBV7-6 and TRBJ2-5; 14 bases are shared with TRBD2. The CDR3 has 15 amino acids. Trimming took 1 base from V and 5 from J; bases not matched to a gene: 0. In germline, CDR1 is SGHVS, CDR2 FNYEAQ. CDR3 loop: CASSLGTSGGETQYF. CDR3 bases: TGTGCCAGCAGCTTAGGGACTAGCGGGGGGGAGACCCAGTACTTC.

This clone was recorded at least ten times. This chain's CDR3 is CASSAGNEAFF. The CDR3 coding sequence is TGTGCCAGCAGCGCGGGAAATGAAGCTTTCTTT. The chain joins TRBV9 to TRBJ1-1; D gene ambiguous. The CDR3 loop spans 11 amino acids. Trimming removed 3 bases at V and 7 bases at J, with 7 bases between. Germline V lookup: CDR1 SGDLS, CDR2 YYNGEE.

The chain employs TRBV21-1 and TRBJ1-1; the table's D call of TRBD1 was not tested on the DNA. TRBV21-1 is a pseudogene. The CDR3 covers 16 residues. CDR3 sequence reads: CASGDSRNVEGTEAFF. The DNA for the CDR3 is TGTGCCAGCGGGGACAGCCGTAACGTGGAGGGAACTGAAGCTTTCTTT.

This clone has more than one count but fewer than ten. Other DNA sequences from this sample encode an identical CDR3 as well. The chain is built from TRBV30 and TRBJ1-2; D is possibly TRBD1 (5 bases). Trimming removed 0 bases at V and 8 bases at J, with 10 bases between. Germline-derived CDR1 and CDR2 are GTSNPN and SVGIG (reference sequence). The CDR3 consists of 12 residues. CDR3 sequence: CAWSVLGGGYTF. Here the CDR3 DNA reads TGTGCCTGGAGTGTACTGGGGGGAGGCTACACCTTC.

The chain carries TRBV10-3 and TRBJ2-7; 7 nucleotides line up with TRBD1. The CDR3 is 16 amino acids. CDR1 ENHRY and CDR2 SYGVKD come from the germline V gene. The ends lost 5 bases at V and 1 base at J; junction bases unmatched: 11. CDR3 region: CAISTGTASLSYEQYF. The CDR3 coding sequence is TGTGCCATCAGTACCGGGACAGCCTCCCTTTCCTACGAGCAGTACTTC.

J is TRBJ2-7 and V is TRBV10-1; 7 bases are shared with TRBD1. The CDR3 loop spans 15 amino acids. Trimming at V came to 0 bases and at J to 4 bases, leaving 6 bases not matched to a gene. The germline V gene encodes CDR1 WNHNN and CDR2 SYGVQD (reference sequence). The CDR3 sequence: CASSESGTALYEQYF. CDR3 bases: TGCGCCAGCAGTGAGTCGGGGACAGCGCTTTACGAGCAGTACTTC.